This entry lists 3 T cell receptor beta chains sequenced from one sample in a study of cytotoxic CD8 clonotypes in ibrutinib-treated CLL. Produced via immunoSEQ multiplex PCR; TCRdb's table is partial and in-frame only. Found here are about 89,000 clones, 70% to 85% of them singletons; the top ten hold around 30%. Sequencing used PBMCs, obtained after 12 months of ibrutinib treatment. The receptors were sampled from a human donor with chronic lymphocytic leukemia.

CDR3 nucleotide sequence: TGTGCCAGCTCACCAACCCCTGGACTAGCGGGGGCCACAGATACGCAGTATTTT. It translates to CASSPTPGLAGATDTQYF. V gene TRBV18 combines with J gene TRBJ2-3; 13 bases map to TRBD2. V was pared by 2 bases and J by 2 bases, with 7 bases of the junction left unmatched. Per germline, CDR1 KGHSH and CDR2 LQKENI. There are 18 residues in the CDR3. The full variable domain, completed using reference TRBV18 and TRBJ2-3, is NAGVMQNPRHLVRRRGQEARLRCSPMKGHSHVYWYRQLPEEGLKFMVYLQKENIIDESGMPKERFSAEFPKEGPSILRIQQVVRGDSAAYFCASSPTPGLAGATDTQYFGPGTRLTVL.

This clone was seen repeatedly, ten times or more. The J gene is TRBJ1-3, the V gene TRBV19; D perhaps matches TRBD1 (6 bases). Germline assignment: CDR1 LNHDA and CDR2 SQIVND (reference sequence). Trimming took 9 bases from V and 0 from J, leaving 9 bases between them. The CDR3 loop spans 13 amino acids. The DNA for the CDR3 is TGTGCCAGCGGACAGACCTCTGGAAACACCATATATTTT. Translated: CASGQTSGNTIYF.

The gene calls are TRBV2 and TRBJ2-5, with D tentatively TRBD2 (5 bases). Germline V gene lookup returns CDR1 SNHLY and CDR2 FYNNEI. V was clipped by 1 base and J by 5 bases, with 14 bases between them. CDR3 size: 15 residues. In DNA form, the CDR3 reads TGTGCCAGCAGTGAAGGGCGGACTCAGCCGGAGACCCAGTACTTC. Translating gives CASSEGRTQPETQYF.